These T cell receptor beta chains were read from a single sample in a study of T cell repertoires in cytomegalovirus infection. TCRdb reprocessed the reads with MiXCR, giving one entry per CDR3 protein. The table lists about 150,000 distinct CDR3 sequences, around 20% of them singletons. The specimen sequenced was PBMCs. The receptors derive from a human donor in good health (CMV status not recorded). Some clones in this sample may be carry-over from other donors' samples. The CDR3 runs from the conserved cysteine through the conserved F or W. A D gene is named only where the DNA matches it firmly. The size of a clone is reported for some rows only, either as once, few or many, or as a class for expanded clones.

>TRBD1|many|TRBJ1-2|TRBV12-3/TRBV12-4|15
TGTGCCAGCAGGCTCGGGACAGGGATATCAGGTGGCTACACCTTC
CASRLGTGISGGYTF
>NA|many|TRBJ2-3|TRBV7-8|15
TGTGCCAGCAGCTTACGGTTAGCGGCCACAGATACGCAGTATTTT
CASSLRLAATDTQYF
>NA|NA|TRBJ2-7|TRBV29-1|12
TGCAGCGTTGAAGGGGAACACTACGAGCAGTACTTC
CSVEGEHYEQYF
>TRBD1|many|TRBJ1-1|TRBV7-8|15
TGTGCCAGCAGCAGACGGACAGGGGCCAACACTGAAGCTTTCTTT
CASSRRTGANTEAFF
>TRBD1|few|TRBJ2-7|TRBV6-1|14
TGTGCCAGCAGTTACGGGGGGACAGGGGATCGCGCGTACTTC
CASSYGGTGDRAYF
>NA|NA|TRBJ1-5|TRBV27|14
TGTCCCAGCAGTATGACAGGTTCTTATCAGCCCCAGCATTTT
CPSSMTGSYQPQHF
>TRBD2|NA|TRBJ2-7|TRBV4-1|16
TGCGCCAGCAGCCAAGATGACCTAGCGGGGTACTACGAGCAGTACTTC
CASSQDDLAGYYEQYF
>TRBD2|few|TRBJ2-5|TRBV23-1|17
TGCGCCAGCAGTCGCCCTCGGACTAGCGGGGGGTTAGGGACCCAGTACTTC
CASSRPRTSGGLGTQYF
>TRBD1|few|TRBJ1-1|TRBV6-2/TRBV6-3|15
TGTGCCAGCAGCGACCCGAGGGGGCAGGGGTCGAGAGCTTTCTTT
CASSDPRGQGSRAFF
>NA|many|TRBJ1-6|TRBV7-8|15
TGTGCCAGCAGCCCCAGGGGCGTGCCGGATTCACCCCTCCACTTT
CASSPRGVPDSPLHF
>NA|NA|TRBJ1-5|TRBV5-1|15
TGCGCCAGCAGCCTCGGGACTGGGATGGTACAGCCCCAGCATTTT
CASSLGTGMVQPQHF
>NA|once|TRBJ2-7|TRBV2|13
TGTGCCAGCAGAGCGACCCTAGGCTACGAGCAGTACTTC
CASRATLGYEQYF
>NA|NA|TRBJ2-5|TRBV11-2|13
TGTGCCAGCAGCTCAATAACCAAGAGAACCCAGTACTTC
CASSSITKRTQYF
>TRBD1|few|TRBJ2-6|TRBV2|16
TGTGCCGGACAACAGGGGACAAGCTCTGGGGCCAACGTCCTGACTTTC
CAGQQGTSSGANVLTF
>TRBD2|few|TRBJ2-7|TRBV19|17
TGTGCCAGTAGTACCGGGACTAGCGGGAGCTTCTCCTACGAGCAGTACTTC
CASSTGTSGSFSYEQYF
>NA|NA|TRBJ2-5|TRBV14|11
TGTGCCAGCAGCCAAGCAGAGACCCAGTACTTC
CASSQAETQYF
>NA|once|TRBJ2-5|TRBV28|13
TGTGCCAGCAGTTTACCCCTACAAGAGACCCAGTACTTC
CASSLPLQETQYF
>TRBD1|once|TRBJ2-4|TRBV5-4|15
TGTGCCAGTGACAGGGGGCCTCAATTGAAAAACATTCAGTACTTC
CASDRGPQLKNIQYF
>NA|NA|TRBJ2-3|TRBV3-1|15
TGTGCCAGCAGCTCCCGACTAGGCCGCACAGATACGCAGTATTTT
CASSSRLGRTDTQYF
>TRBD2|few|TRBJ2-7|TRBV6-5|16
TGTGCCAGCAGTTCTGCGGGGGGAACCGAGGTAGGCGAGCAGTACTTC
CASSSAGGTEVGEQYF
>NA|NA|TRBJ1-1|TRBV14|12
TGTGCCAGCAGCCAAGTGGCGGGGAAAGCTTTCTTT
CASSQVAGKAFF
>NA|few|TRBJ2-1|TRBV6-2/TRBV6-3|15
TGTGCCAGCAGCACCACACAGGGTATATACAATGAGCAGTTCTTC
CASSTTQGIYNEQFF
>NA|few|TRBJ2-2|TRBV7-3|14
TGTGCCAGCAGCTTAGAGGGGAGCACCGGGGAGCTGTTTTTT
CASSLEGSTGELFF
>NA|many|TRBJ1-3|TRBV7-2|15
TGTGCCAGCAGCTACCCTGGGGGAACGGGAAACACCATATATTTT
CASSYPGGTGNTIYF
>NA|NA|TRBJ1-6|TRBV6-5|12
TGTGCCAGCGGAGAGTTGAATTCACCCCTCCACTTT
CASGELNSPLHF
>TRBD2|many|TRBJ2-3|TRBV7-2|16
TGTGCCAGCAGCCCCGGGGTAGCGGGAGGCCGTGATACGCAGTATTTT
CASSPGVAGGRDTQYF
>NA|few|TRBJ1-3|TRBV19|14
TGTGCCAGTAGTCCCCGGGACGGAGGAAACACCATATATTTT
CASSPRDGGNTIYF
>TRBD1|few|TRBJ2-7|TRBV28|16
TGTGCCAGCACACCCCAAACCGGGACAGGCCCCTACGAGCAGTACTTC
CASTPQTGTGPYEQYF
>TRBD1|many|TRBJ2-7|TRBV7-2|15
TGTGCCAGCAGCTTAACCGACAGGGTTCGTGGTGAGCAGTACTTC
CASSLTDRVRGEQYF
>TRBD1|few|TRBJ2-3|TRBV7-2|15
TGTGCCAGCAGTAACGACAGGGCTCGCACAGATACGCAGTATTTT
CASSNDRARTDTQYF
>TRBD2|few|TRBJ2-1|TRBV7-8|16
TGTGCCAGCAGCTTAGTCAAGCGGGGGGTGCGGGATGAGCAGTTCTTC
CASSLVKRGVRDEQFF
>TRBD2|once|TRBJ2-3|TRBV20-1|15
TGCAGTGCTAGCTTCCTAGCGGGAGACACAGATACGCAGTATTTT
CSASFLAGDTDTQYF
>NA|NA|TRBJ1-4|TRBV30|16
TGTGCCTGGAGTTGGGGAGGAATCGCAACTAATGAAAAACTGTTTTTT
CAWSWGGIATNEKLFF
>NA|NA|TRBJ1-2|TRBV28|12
TGTGCCAGCACCCAATCCGACCGTGGCTACACCTTC
CASTQSDRGYTF
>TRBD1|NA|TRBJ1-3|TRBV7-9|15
TGTGCCAGCAGGCCAGGTGGCCACAGGGGGAACACCATATATTTT
CASRPGGHRGNTIYF
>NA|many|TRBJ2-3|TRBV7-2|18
TGTGCCAGCAGCTTTTACAGTGCGGCGAAGGGTAGCACAGATACGCAGTATTTT
CASSFYSAAKGSTDTQYF
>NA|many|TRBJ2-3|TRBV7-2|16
TGTGCCAGCAGCTTATTACAGGGCTCTAGCACAGATACGCAGTATTTT
CASSLLQGSSTDTQYF
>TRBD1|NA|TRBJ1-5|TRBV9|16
TGTGCCAGCAGCGCAGGGACAGGGGAAAGCAATCAGCCCCAGCATTTT
CASSAGTGESNQPQHF
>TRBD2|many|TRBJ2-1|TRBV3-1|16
TGTGCCAGCAGCCCGACTAGCGGGGGTCTCTACAATGAGCAGTTCTTC
CASSPTSGGLYNEQFF
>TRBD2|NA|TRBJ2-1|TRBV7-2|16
TGTGCCAGCAGCCCCCAGCTAGCGGGAGGATACAATGAGCAGTTCTTC
CASSPQLAGGYNEQFF
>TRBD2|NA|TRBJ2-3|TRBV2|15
TGTGCCAGCGGGAGACTAGCGGGAAGGTCAGATACGCAGTATTTT
CASGRLAGRSDTQYF
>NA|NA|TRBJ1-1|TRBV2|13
TGTGCCAGCAGTGAAAACTGGGGCACTGAAGCTTTCTTT
CASSENWGTEAFF
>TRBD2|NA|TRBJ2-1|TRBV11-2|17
TGTGCCAGCAGCTTACTTAGCGGGAGTGAGGTTAACAATGAGCAGTTCTTC
CASSLLSGSEVNNEQFF
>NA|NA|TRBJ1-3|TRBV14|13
TGTGCCAGCAGCCAGTTCTCTGGAAACACCATATATTTT
CASSQFSGNTIYF
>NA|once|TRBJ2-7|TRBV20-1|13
TGCAGTGCTCTCCCGGGACAATCCTACGAGCAGTACTTC
CSALPGQSYEQYF
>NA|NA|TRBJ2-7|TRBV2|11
TGTGCCAGCTTCGTCCGGTACGAGCAGTACTTC
CASFVRYEQYF
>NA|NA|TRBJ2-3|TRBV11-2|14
TGTGCCAGCAGCTTCCAGGGGAGGCCAGATACGCAGTATTTT
CASSFQGRPDTQYF
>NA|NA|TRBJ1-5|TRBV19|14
TGTGCCAGTAGTGTCCGGGACAGCAATCAGCCCCAGCATTTT
CASSVRDSNQPQHF
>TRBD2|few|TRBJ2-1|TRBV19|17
TGTGCCAGTAGTATAGACCGGACTAGCGGGGACTACAATGAGCAGTTCTTC
CASSIDRTSGDYNEQFF
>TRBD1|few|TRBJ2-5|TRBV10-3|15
TGTGCCATCAGTGAACAACAGGGACAGGAAGAGACCCAGTACTTC
CAISEQQGQEETQYF
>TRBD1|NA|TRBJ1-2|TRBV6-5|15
TGTGCCAGCAGACAAGACAGGGGAGCGAACTATGGCTACACCTTC
CASRQDRGANYGYTF
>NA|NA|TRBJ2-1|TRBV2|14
TGTGCCAGCAGTGAATCCAGGGTCTACAATGAGCAGTTCTTC
CASSESRVYNEQFF
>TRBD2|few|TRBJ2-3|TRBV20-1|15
TGCAGTGCAAGGTTGTCTAGCGGGAGGCCAGGGACGCAGTATTTT
CSARLSSGRPGTQYF